The clone carrying this T cell receptor (beta chain) was recorded a few times. Its antigen is undetermined. Primed by a sample-barcoded 5' primer and a J-beta primer mix, a second PCR proceeded for roughly 6 to 12 cycles. From the 5' RACE reads, TCRdb called clonotypes with MiXCR, one entry per CDR3 protein. The data hold 550,000 to 600,000 distinct CDR3 sequences, with about 25% observed a single time. Caucasian individuals from Russia who were healthy and aged roughly 6 to 95 acted as donors. The data were obtained in a study of blood T cells in healthy people across ages. Study-wide results and caveats: For the donors, CMV status was unknown and possibly confounded expanded clonotype changes. From one million sequenced T cells, diversity estimates were lower bounds.

This clonotype was obtained from a woman between 70 and 85 years old in good health. Sequencing input: blood.

CDR3 in DNA: TGCAGTGCTAGAGATCTACACAGGGGGATTCACTTT. Translating it yields CSARDLHRGIHF. The rearrangement links TRBV20-1 to TRBJ1-6; 8 positions match TRBD1. Germline-derived CDR1 and CDR2 are DFQATT and SNEGSKA (reference sequence). This CDR3 has 12 residues. V trimming: 0 bases; J trimming: 19 bases; junction bases outside the gene matches: 8.